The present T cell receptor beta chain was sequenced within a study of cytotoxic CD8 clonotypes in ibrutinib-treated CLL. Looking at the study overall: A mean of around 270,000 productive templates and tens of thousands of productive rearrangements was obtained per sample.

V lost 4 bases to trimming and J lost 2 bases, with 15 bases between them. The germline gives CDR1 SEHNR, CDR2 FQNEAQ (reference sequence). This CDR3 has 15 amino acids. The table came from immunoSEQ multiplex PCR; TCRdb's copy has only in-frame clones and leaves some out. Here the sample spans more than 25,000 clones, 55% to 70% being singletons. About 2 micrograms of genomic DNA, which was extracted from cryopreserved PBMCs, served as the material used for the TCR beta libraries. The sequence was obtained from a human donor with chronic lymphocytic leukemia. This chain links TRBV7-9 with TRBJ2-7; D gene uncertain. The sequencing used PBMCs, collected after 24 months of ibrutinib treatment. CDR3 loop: CASSSLVNAAYEQYF. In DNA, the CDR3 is TGTGCCAGCAGCTCGTTAGTAAACGCAGCCTACGAGCAGTACTTC.